This record concerns one T cell receptor beta chain sequence. The data derive from a study of blood T cell repertoires in COVID-19. For the study at large: The samples span acute and convalescent COVID-19 from the United States, Italy and Spain. Sources were T cells, B-cell-depleted T cells, or PBMCs; the material itself was cDNA or gDNA.

This CDR3 contains 15 residues. Germline lookup yields CDR1 LGHNA and CDR2 YNFKEQ. The V gene end was trimmed by 4 bases and the J gene end by 3 bases; junction bases not matched to a gene: 6. The protocol was immunoSEQ multiplex PCR, while the TCRdb copy is restricted to in-frame clones and leaves out a portion. The sample lists hundreds of thousands of clones, roughly 88% occurring once. This sequence was found in a woman in her twenties or thirties with COVID-19, enrolled during active disease. The gene calls are TRBV4-2 and TRBJ1-2; 9 bases are a match to TRBD1. Sequenced: peripheral blood. CDR3 nucleotide sequence: TGTGCCAGCAGCCGAGCGGGACAGGGAGACTATGGCTACACCTTC. Amino acids: CASSRAGQGDYGYTF.